This T cell receptor (beta chain) was sequenced during a study of regulatory T cells in long-lasting Graves disease. General study findings and limits: The study found TRBV28, TRBJ1-2 and TRBJ2-5 favored in persistent disease.

Arm-PCR of CDR3 regions and iRepertoire HTBI primers were used to build TCR beta libraries. TCRdb re-analysed the multiplex PCR reads in MiXCR, keeping a single row per CDR3 protein. The data show more than 450,000 distinct CDR3 sequences, roughly 16% seen once. Stated time point: newly diagnosed GD, antithyroid drugs for less than 3 months. The TCR library was made from RNA extracted from PBMCs. Trimming removed 4 bases at V and 9 bases at J, with 13 bases between. Germline CDR1 is LGHDT and CDR2 is YNNKEL (reference sequence). This CDR3 contains 13 residues. In the case of this clonotype: Its cognate antigen is unknown.

These data were also filed under a second study, of T cells in Graves' hyperthyroidism and ophthalmopathy.

The chain links TRBV3-1 to TRBJ2-1; D is perhaps TRBD2 (6 bases). This receptor was identified in a middle-aged man with Graves disease. Sequenced material: peripheral blood mononuclear cells (PBMCs), taken at new diagnosis, from a patient treated with antithyroid drugs. The CDR3 DNA reads TGTGCCAGCAGCCCTAATTTGGAGGGTGAGCAGTTCTTC. This gives the protein CASSPNLEGEQFF.